The clone carrying this T cell receptor (beta chain) ranks as medium-sized. The antigen remains unidentified. The record originates from a study of T cell clonality in common variable immunodeficiency. Findings and limits, study-wide: Authors noted CVID clonality's cause needs subpopulation repertoire sequencing. Common variable immunodeficiency TCR beta sequences reportedly had fewer deletions and N-nucleotide insertions. CVID subjects shared fewer TCRbeta clones than healthy controls did.

TCRdb keeps only in-frame clones here, not all; method: immunoSEQ multiplex PCR. There are approximately 20,000 clones in the sample, none observed a single time. Caucasian heritage predominated among both patients and controls. Replacement immunoglobulin had been given to every CVID subject for at least one year. The receptor's source is a human donor with common variable immunodeficiency. Material for sequencing was peripheral blood mononuclear cells.

The sequenced CDR3 bases are TGTGCCAGCAGCTCCAGCGGGGGGGCCTCAGATACG. As protein: CASSSSGGASDT. The entire CDR3 is CASSSSGGASDTQYF. The chain combines TRBV7-3 with TRBJ2-3; the match to TRBD2 covers 10 bases. Sequencing ends 3 residues short of the CDR3 end; the germline J gene provides the rest. Germline assignment: CDR1 SGHTA and CDR2 FQGTGA. The CDR3 consists of 15 residues. Unmatched junction bases numbered 5, after V lost 4 bases and J lost 4 bases.